The rows below give T cell receptor beta chains drawn from one sample of a study of blood T cell repertoires in COVID-19. Only in-frame clones appear in the TCRdb table, and some are missing; sequencing was by immunoSEQ multiplex PCR. The data contain roughly 250,000 clones, around 86% of them seen just once; the ten biggest clones take up about 2.9%. The sample comprised peripheral blood. The source is a woman aged 55-70 years with active or convalescent COVID-19. The CDR3 runs from the conserved cysteine through the conserved F or W. D genes are given only for firm matches. The size of a clone is reported for some rows only, either as once, few or many, or as a class for expanded clones.

v_gene	d_gene	j_gene	abundance	CDR3aa	CDR3nt
TRBV19	NA	TRBJ1-3	NA	CASSISGGSGNTIYF	TGTGCCAGTAGTATCTCGGGGGGAAGTGGAAACACCATATATTTT
TRBV10-3	TRBD1	TRBJ1-1	NA	CAIRWETGGTEAFF	TGTGCCATCAGGTGGGAGACAGGGGGCACTGAAGCTTTCTTT
TRBV3-1/TRBV3-2	TRBD1	TRBJ1-2	NA	CASRPWGQGNYGYTF	TGTGCCAGCCGACCGTGGGGACAGGGGAACTATGGCTACACCTTC
TRBV6-5	TRBD2	TRBJ2-3	once	CASGFSGGTDTQYF	TGTGCCAGCGGGTTTAGCGGGGGCACAGATACGCAGTATTTT
TRBV5-6	NA	TRBJ1-1	NA	CASSFGREPFF	TGTGCCAGCAGCTTTGGCAGGGAACCTTTCTTT
TRBV5-5	NA	TRBJ2-5	NA	CASSFGGRETQYF	TGTGCCAGCAGCTTCGGGGGGCGGGAGACCCAGTACTTC
TRBV29-1	TRBD2	TRBJ2-3	NA	CSVVPSGGAQDTQYF	TGCAGCGTTGTCCCTAGCGGGGGGGCCCAAGATACGCAGTATTTT
TRBV19	TRBD1	TRBJ2-7	NA	CASSMGRGLSEQYF	TGTGCCAGTAGTATGGGTAGGGGGCTGAGCGAGCAGTACTTC
TRBV6-2/TRBV6-3	TRBD1	TRBJ1-1	NA	CASSLRQGDVNEAFF	TGTGCCAGCAGTTTGAGACAGGGGGACGTTAATGAAGCTTTCTTT
TRBV19	NA	TRBJ1-2	NA	CASSVTGANYGYTF	TGTGCCAGTAGTGTGACAGGAGCTAACTATGGCTACACCTTC
TRBV9	NA	TRBJ2-5	NA	CASSEGGGGLQGQETQYF	TGTGCCAGCAGCGAGGGAGGGGGAGGCCTACAAGGACAAGAGACCCAGTACTTC
TRBV15	TRBD1	TRBJ1-2	once	CATSGSTGGYGYTF	TGTGCCACCAGCGGGTCGACAGGGGGGTATGGCTACACCTTC
TRBV6-2/TRBV6-3	TRBD1	TRBJ2-2	NA	CASSYAGTGRATGELFF	TGTGCCAGCAGTTACGCAGGGACAGGGCGTGCCACCGGGGAGCTGTTTTTT
TRBV2	NA	TRBJ2-6	few	CASSERGGAGANVLTF	TGTGCCAGCAGTGAAAGGGGGGGCGCTGGGGCCAACGTCCTGACTTTC
TRBV25-1	NA	TRBJ1-1	NA	CASSVTGSNTEAFF	TGTGCCAGCAGTGTGACAGGATCGAACACTGAAGCTTTCTTT
TRBV15	NA	TRBJ2-6	NA	CATSGQTGAHVLTF	TGTGCCACCTCCGGACAAACTGGGGCCCACGTCCTGACTTTC
TRBV5-1	TRBD1	TRBJ1-2	NA	CASSFKTGGARNYGYTF	TGCGCCAGCAGCTTTAAGACAGGGGGCGCCCGTAACTATGGCTACACCTTC
TRBV5-1	TRBD2	TRBJ2-1	NA	CASSLSAGLYNEQFF	TGCGCCAGCAGCTTGTCAGCGGGGTTGTACAATGAGCAGTTCTTC
TRBV3-1/TRBV3-2	TRBD1	TRBJ1-4	NA	CASSQEDRGTNEKLFF	TGTGCCAGCAGCCAAGAGGACAGGGGTACTAATGAAAAACTGTTTTTT
TRBV7-9	TRBD2	TRBJ2-1	once	CASSAAGTSDYNEQFF	TGTGCCAGCAGCGCTGCCGGGACTAGCGACTACAATGAGCAGTTCTTC
TRBV19	TRBD1	TRBJ1-6	NA	CASSTPPGQDGSPLHF	TGTGCCAGTAGTACACCACCGGGACAGGATGGTTCACCCCTCCACTTT
TRBV14	NA	TRBJ1-1	NA	CASSQVWVGAAFF	TGTGCCAGCAGCCAAGTTTGGGTAGGGGCTGCTTTCTTT
TRBV10-1	TRBD1	TRBJ2-7	NA	CASSESGQGKQYF	TGCGCCAGCAGTGAGTCCGGACAGGGAAAGCAGTACTTC
TRBV2	NA	TRBJ1-2	NA	CASGGTDYGYTF	TGTGCCAGCGGTGGCACGGACTATGGCTACACCTTC
TRBV6-2/TRBV6-3	NA	TRBJ2-3	NA	CASSAGTDTQYF	TGTGCCAGCAGTGCCGGGACAGATACGCAGTATTTT
TRBV7-2	NA	TRBJ2-1	NA	CASSLMSGAYNEQFF	TGTGCCAGCAGCTTAATGTCGGGGGCCTACAATGAGCAGTTCTTC
TRBV30	NA	TRBJ2-1	once	CAWGRSSYNEQFF	TGTGCCTGGGGCAGAAGCTCCTACAATGAGCAGTTCTTC
TRBV3-1/TRBV3-2	NA	TRBJ2-7	NA	CASSQDSGSVSYEQYF	TGTGCCAGCAGCCAAGATTCGGGATCGGTCTCCTACGAGCAGTACTTC
TRBV3-1/TRBV3-2	NA	TRBJ2-2	few	CASSQGVGAPGELFF	TGTGCCAGCAGCCAAGGAGTGGGGGCCCCCGGGGAGCTGTTTTTT
TRBV7-6	NA	TRBJ1-5	NA	CASSMGGSNQPQHF	TGTGCCAGCAGCATGGGGGGTAGCAATCAGCCCCAGCATTTT
TRBV11-3	NA	TRBJ1-1	NA	CASSPNGAGEAFF	TGTGCCAGCAGCCCGAACGGAGCGGGAGAAGCTTTCTTT
TRBV3-1/TRBV3-2	TRBD2	TRBJ2-3	NA	CASSLGTSGLTDTQYF	TGTGCCAGCAGCCTTGGGACTAGCGGTCTCACAGATACGCAGTATTTT
TRBV7-3	TRBD1	TRBJ2-3	once	CASSLLRGRTDTQYF	TGTGCCAGCAGCTTACTCAGGGGGCGCACAGATACGCAGTATTTT
TRBV5-4	NA	TRBJ1-6	NA	CASSLIPGRNSPLHF	TGTGCCAGCAGCTTGATACCGGGGAGGAATTCACCCCTCCACTTT
TRBV5-1	TRBD1	TRBJ2-5	NA	CASSLGQAHETQYF	TGCGCCAGCAGCCTGGGACAGGCCCATGAGACCCAGTACTTC
TRBV2	NA	TRBJ1-3	NA	CASSEGTPYSGNTIYF	TGTGCCAGCAGTGAGGGGACACCCTACTCTGGAAACACCATATATTTT
TRBV4-3	NA	TRBJ1-4	NA	CASSQVIGPSGKLFF	TGCGCCAGCAGCCAAGTAATAGGTCCGTCAGGGAAACTGTTTTTT
TRBV9	TRBD1	TRBJ1-2	NA	CASSVSGGAGYTF	TGTGCCAGCAGCGTGTCAGGGGGTGCGGGCTACACCTTC
TRBV12-5	TRBD1	TRBJ1-1	NA	CASGTGQGDTEAFF	TGTGCTAGTGGGACCGGGCAGGGGGACACTGAAGCTTTCTTT
TRBV7-2	TRBD1	TRBJ1-6	NA	CASSPAGTVRSPLHF	TGTGCCAGCAGCCCCGCCGGGACAGTACGGTCACCCCTCCACTTT
TRBV5-1	TRBD2	TRBJ2-1	NA	CASSRGRGGGSNEQFF	TGCGCCAGCAGCAGAGGGCGGGGGGGCGGCTCCAATGAGCAGTTCTTC